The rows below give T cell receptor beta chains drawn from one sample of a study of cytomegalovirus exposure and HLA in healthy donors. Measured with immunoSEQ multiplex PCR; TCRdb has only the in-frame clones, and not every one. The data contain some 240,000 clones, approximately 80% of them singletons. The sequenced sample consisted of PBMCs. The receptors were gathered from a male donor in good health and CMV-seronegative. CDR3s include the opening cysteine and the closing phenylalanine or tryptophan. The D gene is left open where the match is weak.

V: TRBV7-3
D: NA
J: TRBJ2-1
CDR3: CASSLTLGPLGNEQFF

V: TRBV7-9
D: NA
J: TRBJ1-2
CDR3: CASSLNRAYGYTF

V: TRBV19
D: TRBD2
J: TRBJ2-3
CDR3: CASSTQWGGRTDTQYF

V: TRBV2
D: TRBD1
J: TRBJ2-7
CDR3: CASSGQGAVSYEQYF

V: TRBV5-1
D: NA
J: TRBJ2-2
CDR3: CASSLMTMNTGELFF

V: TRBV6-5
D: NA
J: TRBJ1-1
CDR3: CASSYSKGLFEAFF

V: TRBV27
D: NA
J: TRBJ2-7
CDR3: CASGVHGSYEQYF

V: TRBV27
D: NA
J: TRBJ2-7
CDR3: CASSLASGSTYEQYF

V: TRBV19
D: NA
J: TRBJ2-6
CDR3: CAGRDTTSGANVLTF

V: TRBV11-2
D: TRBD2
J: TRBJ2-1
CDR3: CASSLEGSGRDEQFF

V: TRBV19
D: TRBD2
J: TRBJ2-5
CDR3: CASRLAGGGETQYF

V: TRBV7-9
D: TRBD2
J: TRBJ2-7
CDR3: CASTQALAGGRNEQYF

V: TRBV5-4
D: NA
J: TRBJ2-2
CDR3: CASSLAGNTGELFF

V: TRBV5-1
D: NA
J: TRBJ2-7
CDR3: CASSLVSQGVEQYF

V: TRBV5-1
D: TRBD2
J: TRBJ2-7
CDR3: CASSVGWASGFNPYEQYF

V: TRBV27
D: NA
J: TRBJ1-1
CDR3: CASRLFSGVERAEAFF

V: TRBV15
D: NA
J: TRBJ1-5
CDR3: CATSRDRQVNQPQHF

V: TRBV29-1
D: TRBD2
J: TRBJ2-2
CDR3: CSALYLMAGGSGELFF

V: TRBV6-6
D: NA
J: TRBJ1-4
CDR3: CASSYGRGGEKLFF

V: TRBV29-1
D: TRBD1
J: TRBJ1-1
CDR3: CSVQDRGYTEAFF

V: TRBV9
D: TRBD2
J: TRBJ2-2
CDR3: CASSVGLAEVTGELFF

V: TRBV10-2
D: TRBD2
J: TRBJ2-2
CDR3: CASMIAGAPTGELFF

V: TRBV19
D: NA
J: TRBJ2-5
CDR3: CASSMMSAGRGSETQYF

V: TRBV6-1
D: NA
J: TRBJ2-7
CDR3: CATTQGGQLRYF

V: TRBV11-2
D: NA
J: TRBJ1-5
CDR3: CASSLVPGLNQPQHF

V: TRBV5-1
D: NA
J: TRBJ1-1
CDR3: CASRTGTMNTEAFF

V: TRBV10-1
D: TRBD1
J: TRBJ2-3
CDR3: CASTPGQGTASTDTQYF

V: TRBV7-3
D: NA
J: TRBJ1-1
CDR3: CASTNTTSDKAFF

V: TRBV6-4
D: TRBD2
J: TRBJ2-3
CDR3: CASSPSGRAGADTQYF

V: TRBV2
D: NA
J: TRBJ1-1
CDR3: CASTPSRVDTEAFF

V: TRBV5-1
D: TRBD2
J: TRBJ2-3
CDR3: CASSGTLAGWEDTQYF

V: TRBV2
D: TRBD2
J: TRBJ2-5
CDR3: CASRRSGTTAETQYF

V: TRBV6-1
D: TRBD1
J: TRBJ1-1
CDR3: CASKGTGGEAFF

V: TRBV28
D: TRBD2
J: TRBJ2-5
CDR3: CASLSIGDYSSETQYF

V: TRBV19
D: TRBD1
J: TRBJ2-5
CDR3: CASSIGQGAVETQYF

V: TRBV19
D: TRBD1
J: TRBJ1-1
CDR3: CASSEGQANTEAFF

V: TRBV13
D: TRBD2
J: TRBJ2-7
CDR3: CASSLRGLADSYEQYF

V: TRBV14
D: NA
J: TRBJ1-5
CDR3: CASSHPDHPGIASNQPQHF

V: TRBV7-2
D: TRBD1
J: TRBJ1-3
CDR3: CASSRRTGGLSGNTIYF

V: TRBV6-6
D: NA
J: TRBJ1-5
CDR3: CASSSPSNQPQHF

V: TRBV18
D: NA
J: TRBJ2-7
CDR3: CASSPNYIHEQYF

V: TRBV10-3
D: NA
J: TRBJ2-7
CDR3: CAISEDVAETYEQYF

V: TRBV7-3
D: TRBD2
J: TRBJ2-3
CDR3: CASSLQTSGVDTQYF

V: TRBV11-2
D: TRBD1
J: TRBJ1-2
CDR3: CASSLDRDRNYGYTF

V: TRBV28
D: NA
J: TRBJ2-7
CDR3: CASSLSRTYEQYF